Following are 14 T cell receptor beta chains from one sample sequenced in a study of CD8 T cells in Susac syndrome (dated by TCRdb to the late 2010s). Preparation of the library involved the immunoSEQ multiplex PCR assay. RNA was extracted using the RNeasy kit, and roughly 0.5 to 1 ug of the RNA was reverse transcribed with random hexamers. TCRdb cleaned the public reads at Q25 with fastp, built clones with MiXCR and kept in-frame beta chains. CDR3 protein duplicates are merged, each entry listing the most common genes and DNA. Recorded for this sample are more than 200,000 distinct CDR3 sequences; approximately 90% of them occurred a single time. Around 0.14% of the sample lies in the top ten. Sample: CD8+ T cells from PBMCs. All receptors derive from a human donor with multiple sclerosis.

The chain uses TRBV13 and TRBJ1-1; TRBD1 is a possible D gene (6 bases). CDR3 length: 16 amino acids. V was shortened by 5 bases and J by 0 bases, with 16 bases between the two germline ends. Per the germline V gene, CDR1 is PRHDT and CDR2 is FYEKMQ (reference sequence). The CDR3 spells CASSGRQAAMNTEAFF. Here the CDR3 DNA reads TGTGCCAGCAGCGGACGACAGGCGGCCATGAACACTGAAGCTTTCTTT.

The rearrangement joins TRBV30 to TRBJ2-1, with TRBD2 matching over 13 bases. The CDR3 spans 14 residues. Germline trimming cut 5 bases from V and 9 bases from J; bases unmatched to any gene: 7. CDR1 and CDR2 from the germline V gene are GTSNPN and SVGIG (reference sequence). CDR3 sequence (DNA): TGTGCCTGGGGACTAGCGGGAGTAGGCGGTGAGCAGTTCTTC. Amino acids: CAWGLAGVGGEQFF.

The rearrangement uses TRBV24-1 and TRBJ1-3; 8 positions agree with TRBD1. After removal of 4 bases from V and 4 bases from J, the junction contained 8 bases not matched to a gene. The CDR3 has 16 amino acids. Germline lookup yields CDR1 KGHDR and CDR2 SFDVKD. The CDR3: CATSERTGRRGNTIYF. As DNA, the CDR3 is TGTGCCACCAGTGAAAGGACAGGGAGGAGAGGAAACACCATATATTTT.

The chain uses TRBV15 and TRBJ2-7; possible D gene TRBD2, 6 bases. V was shortened by 0 bases and J by 4 bases, with 7 bases between the two germline ends. Germline-derived CDR1 and CDR2 are LNHNV and YYDKDF (reference sequence). This CDR3 region has 13 residues. The CDR3 DNA sequence: TGTGCCACCAGCAGAGACCGGGAGTACGAGCAGTACTTC. As protein: CATSRDREYEQYF.

The chain combines TRBV29-1 with TRBJ1-1; D is undetermined. The CDR3 has 12 amino acids. Germline CDR1 is SQVTM and CDR2 is ANQGSEA. The V gene lost 6 bases and the J gene lost 4 bases, with 12 bases spanning the gap. CDR3 loop: CSVSDDFTEAFF. CDR3 DNA: TGCAGCGTCTCGGACGACTTCACTGAAGCTTTCTTT.

The rearrangement joins TRBV7-2 to TRBJ1-1; no firm D call. CDR1 is SGHTA and CDR2 is FQGNSA in the germline V gene. V was shortened by 1 base and J by 1 base, with 13 bases between the two germline ends. This CDR3 has 16 amino acids. The CDR3 here is CASSLVLGQANTEAFF. The CDR3 DNA is TGTGCCAGCAGCTTAGTTTTGGGTCAGGCGAACACTGAAGCTTTCTTT.

This chain connects TRBV13 to TRBJ1-5; D gene unclear. Germline V gene lookup returns CDR1 PRHDT and CDR2 FYEKMQ (reference sequence). The CDR3 has 14 amino acids. The germline V and J ends were trimmed by 4 bases and 5 bases, with 12 bases remaining between them. CDR3 DNA sequence: TGTGCCAGCAGCTCACGACATGACGATCAGCCCCAGCATTTT. Protein product: CASSSRHDDQPQHF. Based on the CDR3 plus reference TRBV13 and TRBJ1-5, the full variable domain is AAGVIQSPRHLIKEKRETATLKCYPIPRHDTVYWYQQGPGQDPQFLISFYEKMQSDKGSIPDRFSAQQFSDYHSELNMSSLELGDSALYFCASSSRHDDQPQHFGDGTRLSIL.

This sequence joins TRBV4-1 and TRBJ2-2; 16 positions agree with TRBD2. CDR1 and CDR2 (germline): MGHRA, YSYEKL. This CDR3 region has 16 residues. Trimming at V came to 4 bases and at J to 7 bases, leaving 3 bases not matched to a gene. CDR3 nucleotides: TGCGCCAGCAGCCTGGGACTAGCGGGAGGGTTCGGGGAGCTGTTTTTT. It is translated as CASSLGLAGGFGELFF.

This sequence joins TRBV28 and TRBJ2-3; the D gene is possibly TRBD2 (5 bases). This CDR3 region has 15 residues. V dropped 3 bases and J dropped 1 base, with 11 bases sitting between them. The germline V gene encodes CDR1 MDHEN and CDR2 SYDVKM. Here the CDR3 DNA reads TGTGCCAGCAGTTTGCTGCGGACTGGCACAGATACGCAGTATTTT. Protein: CASSLLRTGTDTQYF. Using reference TRBV28 and TRBJ2-3 for the parts outside the CDR3, the full variable domain is DVKVTQSSRYLVKRTGEKVFLECVQDMDHENMFWYRQDPGLGLRLIYFSYDVKMKEKGDIPEGYSVSREKKERFSLILESASTNQTSMYLCASSLLRTGTDTQYFGPGTRLTVL.

This clonotype was seen a single time. The chain has TRBV5-4 and TRBJ1-2; D is undetermined. The germline gives CDR1 SGHNT, CDR2 YYREEE (reference sequence). The CDR3 contains 16 residues. The germline V and J ends were trimmed by 0 bases and 0 bases, with 12 bases remaining between them. CDR3 in DNA: TGTGCCAGCAGCTTGGGGGAGACCCGAGCTAACTATGGCTACACCTTC. Amino acids: CASSLGETRANYGYTF.

The chain is built from TRBV12-3 or TRBV12-4 and TRBJ1-1; D remains ambiguous. The CDR3 contains 13 residues. Trimming shortened V by 5 bases and J by 6 bases, and 13 bases separated the two germline ends. The CDR3 loop is CASSPPHNSEAFF. CDR3 nucleotide sequence: TGTGCCAGCAGTCCTCCGCACAATTCTGAAGCTTTCTTT.

This clonotype turned up a few times. The chain carries TRBV12-3 or TRBV12-4 and TRBJ1-2; D possibly corresponds to TRBD1 (5 bases). V lost 4 bases and J lost 2, with 26 bases in between. The CDR3 spans 19 residues. The CDR3 region is CASSSPKPEEDRQNYGYTF. CDR3 DNA: TGTGCCAGCAGTTCGCCCAAACCGGAAGAAGACAGACAAAACTATGGCTACACCTTC.

The V call is TRBV7-3, the J call TRBJ2-1; TRBD2 matches at 7 bases. CDR3 length: 15 residues. V trimming: 4 bases; J trimming: 15 bases; junction bases outside the gene matches: 18. Germline V gene lookup returns CDR1 SGHTA and CDR2 FQGTGA. CDR3: CASSSSILVAGELFF. The CDR3 DNA reads as TGTGCCAGCAGCTCATCCATCTTGGTGGCGGGAGAGTTGTTCTTC.

This chain joins TRBV10-3 and TRBJ1-5; possible D gene TRBD1, 6 bases. Trimming cost V 0 bases and J 7 bases, with 13 bases left between them. In germline, CDR1 is ENHRY, CDR2 SYGVKD. The CDR3 consists of 15 residues. CDR3 nucleotide sequence: TGTGCCATCAGTGAGTCTCCGGGACAACGACAGCCCCAGCATTTT. Translated, it gives CAISESPGQRQPQHF.